Below, one T cell receptor beta chain is given with its context. Antigen: not known. From the germline J gene comes the end of the CDR3, since the read stops 3 residues before it. The record originates from a study of T cells in women clearing cervical HPV infection. The wider study: Controls' single incident HPV16 infection cleared within 12 months without precancer. For cases, blood was sampled a median approximately 150 days after lesion detection, interquartile range 90 to 200 days. Study-level points and caveats: Cases carried less TRBV6-7 than controls: approximately 0.1% versus 0.16%. Repertoire richness, not evenness, was significantly elevated in CIN3+ cases versus controls.

In germline, CDR1 is SNHLY, CDR2 FYNNEI. The CDR3 extends over 18 amino acids. Sequencing was performed with immunoSEQ multiplex PCR; in TCRdb, only in-frame clones are kept and a portion is missing. Recorded for this sample: tens of thousands of clones. Material for sequencing was blood buffy coat. The source is a woman aged 18 to 75 with a cervical HPV16 infection that either progressed to CIN3+ or cleared (not recorded which). This chain links TRBV2 with TRBJ1-2; D unresolved. CDR3 amino acids: CASSEVGGSGLSTDTYTF. Incomplete CDR3 DNA: TGTGCCAGCAGTGAAGTCGGCGGGAGTGGTTTAAGCACAGATACC.